This TCR beta chain was recovered during a study of PD-1 blockade in classical Hodgkin lymphoma. The study, taken as a whole, reports: Before treatment, TCR diversity in newly diagnosed patients was reportedly lower than in healthy donors.

The protocol was immunoSEQ multiplex PCR, while the TCRdb copy is restricted to in-frame clones and leaves out a portion. Among tens of thousands of clones listed, 70% to 75% were seen once. From germline, CDR1 is MGHRA and CDR2 YSYEKL. The CDR3 covers 14 residues. Trimming left V 0 bases short and J 5 bases short, with 11 bases between. Notes on this clone: Its antigen is not identified.

All patients relapsed after autologous stem cell transplantation, and brentuximab vedotin exposure varied. The patients, who had relapsed/refractory classical Hodgkin lymphoma, achieved best responses of complete response, partial response or progressive disease. The specimen comprised peripheral blood mononuclear cells (PBMCs), sampled before the second cycle of nivolumab. The chain uses TRBV4-1 and TRBJ2-7; no definite D call. This receptor was obtained from a human donor with classical Hodgkin lymphoma. This CDR3 is CASSQDGPGDEQYF. The CDR3 DNA is TGCGCCAGCAGCCAAGATGGCCCCGGCGACGAGCAGTACTTC.